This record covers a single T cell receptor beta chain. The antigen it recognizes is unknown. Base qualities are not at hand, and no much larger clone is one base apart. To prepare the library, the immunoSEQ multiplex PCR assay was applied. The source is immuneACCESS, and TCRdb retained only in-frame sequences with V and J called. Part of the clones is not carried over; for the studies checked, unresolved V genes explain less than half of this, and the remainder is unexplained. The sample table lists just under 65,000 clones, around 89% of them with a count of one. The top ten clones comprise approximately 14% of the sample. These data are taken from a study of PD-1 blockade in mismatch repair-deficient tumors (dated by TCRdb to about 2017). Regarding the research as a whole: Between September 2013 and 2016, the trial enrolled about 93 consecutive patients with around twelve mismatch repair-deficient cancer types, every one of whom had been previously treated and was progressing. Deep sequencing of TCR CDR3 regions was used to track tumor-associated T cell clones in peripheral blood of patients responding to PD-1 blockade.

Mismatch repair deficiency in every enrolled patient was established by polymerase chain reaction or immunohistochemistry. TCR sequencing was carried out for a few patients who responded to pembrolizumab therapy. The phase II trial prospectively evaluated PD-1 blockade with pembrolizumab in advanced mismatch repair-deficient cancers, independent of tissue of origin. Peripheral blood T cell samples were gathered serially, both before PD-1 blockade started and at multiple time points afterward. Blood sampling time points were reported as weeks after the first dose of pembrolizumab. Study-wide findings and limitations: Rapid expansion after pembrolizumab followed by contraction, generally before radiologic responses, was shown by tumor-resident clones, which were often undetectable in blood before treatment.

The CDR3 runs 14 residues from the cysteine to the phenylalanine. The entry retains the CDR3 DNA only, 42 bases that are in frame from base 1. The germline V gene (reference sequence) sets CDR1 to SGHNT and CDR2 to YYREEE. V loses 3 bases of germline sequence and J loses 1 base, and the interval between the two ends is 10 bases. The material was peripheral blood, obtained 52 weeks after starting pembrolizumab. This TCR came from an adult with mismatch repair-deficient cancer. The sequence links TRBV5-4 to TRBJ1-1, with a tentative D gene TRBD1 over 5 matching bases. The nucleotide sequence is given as TGTGCCAGCAGCTATGGGACTGCGAACACTGAAGCTTTCTTT. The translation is CASSYGTANTEAFF. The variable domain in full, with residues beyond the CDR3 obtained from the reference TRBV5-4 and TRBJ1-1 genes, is ETGVTQSPTHLIKTRGQQVTLRCSSQSGHNTVSWYQQALGQGPQFIFQYYREEENGRGNFPPRFSGLQFPNYSSELNVNALELDDSALYLCASSYGTANTEAFFGQGTRLTVV.